The clone carrying this T cell receptor beta chain was seen just once. This CDR3 has 16 residues. Looked up from germline, CDR1 is SGHAT and CDR2 is FQNNGV. With V trimmed by 5 bases and J by 5 bases, 12 bases remained unmatched. These data belong to a study of blood T cell repertoires in COVID-19. In the study overall: Sample material is recorded as cDNA or gDNA derived from T cells, B-cell-depleted T cells, or PBMCs.

Produced via immunoSEQ multiplex PCR; TCRdb's table is partial and in-frame only. The table shows approximately 120,000 clones, with roughly 80% occurring only once. The clonotype was recovered from a man older than 75 with COVID-19, enrolled during active disease. Sequenced sample: peripheral blood. The chain carries TRBV11-2 and TRBJ2-3; the match to TRBD2 covers 8 bases. The CDR3 DNA reads TGTGCCAGCAGCCCGAGGGGACTAGAGAATGGAGATACGCAGTATTTT. Its protein product is CASSPRGLENGDTQYF.